The 16 T cell receptor beta chains below all came from one sample that was sequenced in a study of T cells after yellow fever vaccination. TCRdb processed the 5' RACE reads anew with MiXCR; each CDR3 protein has one entry. The sample has 120,000 or so distinct CDR3 sequences; under 9% are singletons. The starting material was CD8+ T cells sorted from PBMCs, obtained on the day of the yellow fever booster vaccination. All receptors come from a man between 18 and 35 years old who received the YFV17D yellow fever vaccine.

This clonotype was seen many times. V gene TRBV4-3 combines with J gene TRBJ2-5; D is unclear. This CDR3 comprises 15 residues. The germline V gene has CDR1 LGHNA and CDR2 YSLEER. The V end was cut by 1 base, the J end by 5 bases, with 14 bases between. The CDR3 sequence: CASSQGTTIMETQYF. The DNA for the CDR3 is TGCGCCAGCAGCCAAGGAACCACGATAATGGAGACCCAGTACTTC.

The table lists this clonotype with a few counts. The chain employs TRBV7-2 and TRBJ2-1; unclear D gene. The germline gives CDR1 SGHTA, CDR2 FQGNSA. Trimming shortened V by 8 bases and J by 8 bases, and 10 bases separated the two germline ends. The CDR3 consists of 11 residues. The DNA for the CDR3 is TGTGCCAGCGGGCTGGGGTATGAGCAGTTCTTC. It translates to CASGLGYEQFF.

This clonotype was detected many times. The chain recombines TRBV12-3 or TRBV12-4 with TRBJ1-1; D is uncertain. The V end was cut by 6 bases, the J end by 4 bases, with 15 bases between. This CDR3 has 14 residues. In DNA, the CDR3 is TGTGCCAGCAGCCCGGGCCTCGAGGGCACTGAAGCTTTCTTT. Protein product: CASSPGLEGTEAFF.

This clonotype occurred once. This sequence joins TRBV5-5 and TRBJ2-7; TRBD2 is a possible D gene (6 bases). This CDR3 contains 17 residues. CDR1 is SGHKS, CDR2 YYEKEE, per germline (reference sequence). V dropped 4 bases and J dropped 2 bases, with 22 bases sitting between them. The CDR3 DNA follows: TGTGCCAGCAGCCAACGAGCGGGCCTGGTAAGGACCTACGAGCAGTACTTC. It specifies CASSQRAGLVRTYEQYF.

This clonotype was observed a few times. This chain connects TRBV9 to TRBJ2-7; TRBD2 matches at 11 bases. Germline V gives CDR1 SGDLS, CDR2 YYNGEE. Losses at the gene ends were 0 bases for V and 5 bases for J; bases not matched to a gene: 10. The CDR3 is made up of 17 amino acids. CDR3 amino acids: CASSVAQTSGDGDEQYF. The CDR3 bases are TGTGCCAGCAGCGTAGCTCAGACTAGCGGGGATGGGGACGAGCAGTACTTC.

This clonotype came up once. The V and J genes are TRBV12-3 or TRBV12-4 and TRBJ2-3, with D unresolved. The V end was cut by 7 bases, the J end by 2 bases, with 13 bases between. This CDR3 is 14 amino acids long. Here the CDR3 DNA reads TGTGCCAGCACCCGGGCAAGACCCACAGATACGCAGTATTTT. Protein product: CASTRARPTDTQYF.

The gene calls are TRBV19 and TRBJ1-2, with D perhaps TRBD1 (5 bases). This CDR3 contains 15 residues. Germline V gene lookup returns CDR1 LNHDA and CDR2 SQIVND (reference sequence). Deletions cut 5 bases from V and 8 bases from J, with 21 bases between. The CDR3 here is CASSSQWGLLEGYTF. As DNA, the CDR3 is TGTGCCAGTAGTTCACAGTGGGGACTACTTGAGGGCTACACCTTC. Together with reference TRBV19 and TRBJ1-2, the CDR3 gives the full variable domain: DGGITQSPKYLFRKEGQNVTLSCEQNLNHDAMYWYRQDPGQGLRLIYYSQIVNDFQKGDIAEGYSVSREKKESFPLTVTSAQKNPTAFYLCASSSQWGLLEGYTFGSGTRLTVV.

The CDR3 loop reads CSARSQGHYEQYF. In DNA form, the CDR3 reads TGCAGTGCTAGATCTCAGGGCCACTACGAGCAGTACTTC. The chain couples TRBV20-1 to TRBJ2-7; perhaps TRBD1 as D (5 bases). The CDR3 length is 13 residues. The germline V gene encodes CDR1 DFQATT and CDR2 SNEGSKA (reference sequence). Trimming stripped 2 bases from V and 3 bases from J, with 11 bases between.

The rearrangement uses TRBV6-2 or TRBV6-3 and TRBJ2-4; 15 nucleotides align to TRBD2. The CDR3 consists of 20 residues. V lost 7 bases to trimming and J lost 4 bases; unmatched junction nucleotides: 17. CDR1 is MNHEY and CDR2 is SVGEGT in the germline V gene. CDR3 in amino acids: CASNIGLAGGPRRPKNIQYF. The CDR3 bases are TGTGCCAGCAATATCGGACTAGCGGGGGGGCCTCGAAGGCCGAAAAACATTCAGTACTTC.

The table lists this clonotype with a few counts. V usage is TRBV6-5 and J usage is TRBJ2-2; 7 bases align to TRBD1. The J segment lost 3 bases and the V segment lost 3 bases, leaving 4 bases of the junction unmatched. The CDR3 loop spans 15 amino acids. Looked up from germline, CDR1 is MNHEY and CDR2 is SVGAGI. CDR3 protein: CASSYDREHTGELFF. CDR3 nucleotides: TGTGCCAGCAGTTATGACAGGGAACACACCGGGGAGCTGTTTTTT.

The chain combines TRBV29-1 with TRBJ2-5, with D unresolved. V was shortened by 3 bases and J by 5 bases, with 7 bases between the two germline ends. This CDR3 has 11 amino acids. Per the germline V gene, CDR1 is SQVTM and CDR2 is ANQGSEA. CDR3 region: CSVDSLETQYF. The CDR3 nucleotides read TGCAGCGTTGACAGCCTGGAGACCCAGTACTTC. Using reference TRBV29-1 and TRBJ2-5 for the parts outside the CDR3, the full variable domain is SAVISQKPSRDICQRGTSLTIQCQVDSQVTMMFWYRQQPGQSLTLIATANQGSEATYESGFVIDKFPISRPNLTFSTLTVSNMSPEDSSIYLCSVDSLETQYFGPGTRLLVL.

In this sample, this clonotype turned up many times. One end of the junction is discordant with germline, which a read error may explain. The gene calls are TRBV24-1 and TRBJ2-5, with 7 bases aligning to TRBD1. CDR1 is KGHDR and CDR2 is SFDVKD in the germline V gene. The CDR3 has 13 residues. CDR3 nucleotides: TGTGCCACCAGTGATTCCAAGGGGACAGCTCACACCTTC. It encodes CATSDSKGTAHTF.

This chain joins TRBV20-1 and TRBJ2-7, with TRBD1 identical over 7 bases. The CDR3 has 15 residues. Germline trimming cut 3 bases from V and 1 base from J; bases unmatched to any gene: 9. Per germline, CDR1 DFQATT and CDR2 SNEGSKA (reference sequence). CDR3 loop: CSASQQGMGSYEQYF. Written as DNA, the CDR3 is TGCAGTGCTAGTCAACAGGGGATGGGTTCCTACGAGCAGTACTTC.

In this sample, this clonotype turned up many times. The chain links TRBV6-2 or TRBV6-3 to TRBJ2-2; D gene uncertain. V lost 2 bases, J lost 3 bases, and 4 bases lay in between. This CDR3 is 13 amino acids long. Germline assignment: CDR1 MNHEY and CDR2 SVGEGT. Here the CDR3 reads CASSYTDTGELFF. The CDR3 nucleotides are TGTGCCAGCAGTTACACAGACACCGGGGAGCTGTTTTTT.

There are a few counts of this clonotype. The gene calls are TRBV6-1 and TRBJ2-7; no definite D call. CDR3 length: 15 amino acids. Germline lookup yields CDR1 MNHNS and CDR2 SASEGT. V was pared by 1 base and J by 2 bases, with 12 bases between. The CDR3 DNA reads TGTGCCAGCAGTGAAGACAGCTCGGGCCCCTACGAGCAGTACGTC. Protein sequence: CASSEDSSGPYEQYV.

This clonotype was seen only a few times. V and J are TRBV29-1 and TRBJ2-1; 9 nucleotides line up with TRBD2. With 5 bases clipped from V and 4 bases from J, the junction kept 12 bases outside the gene matches. CDR3 length equals 16 residues. Germline CDR1 SQVTM, CDR2 ANQGSEA. The CDR3 region has the DNA TGCAGCGTTTATGGTAGCGGGGGCCTCCATTACAATGAGCAGTTCTTC. Translating it yields CSVYGSGGLHYNEQFF.